Listed below are T cell receptor beta chains from one sample, sequenced in a study of cytomegalovirus exposure and HLA in healthy donors. The method was immunoSEQ multiplex PCR; TCRdb's version includes in-frame clones alone and lacks a portion of them. Across about 200,000 clones, the top ten clones capture 0.7% to 0.8% of the sample. Sequenced input: PBMCs. The receptors were sampled from a boy aged 5-17 years in good health and CMV-seronegative. Each CDR3 is given with its conserved first and last residue. A D gene is named only where the DNA matches it firmly.

D gene | J gene | V gene | CDR3 DNA | CDR3 protein
- | TRBJ2-5 | TRBV7-3 | TGTGCCAGCAGCTTAACTGGGGCTTTGGGGGGAGAGACCCAGTACTTC | CASSLTGALGGETQYF
- | TRBJ1-5 | TRBV7-2 | TGTGCCAGCAGCTTGATGGAGGTTGCTGGGATTAACAATCAGCCCCAGCATTTT | CASSLMEVAGINNQPQHF
- | TRBJ2-7 | TRBV27 | TGTGCCAGCAGTTTGACAGCTACCTACGAGCAGTACTTC | CASSLTATYEQYF
TRBD2 | TRBJ2-3 | TRBV7-6 | TGTGCCAGCAGCTTAGTGTCCCCCCTAGCGGGGGGGTTTCGGACGCAGTATTTT | CASSLVSPLAGGFRTQYF
- | TRBJ1-2 | TRBV27 | TGTGCCAGCAGTAATAAGGGGATGGCTAACTATGGCTACACCTTC | CASSNKGMANYGYTF
TRBD1 | TRBJ1-3 | TRBV5-1 | TGCGCCAGCAGCTTAGGACAGGGGGTCGGAAACACCATATATTTT | CASSLGQGVGNTIYF
- | TRBJ2-1 | TRBV30 | TGTGCCTGGATGACCGGGGTATCCTACAATGAGCAGTTCTTC | CAWMTGVSYNEQFF
- | TRBJ2-1 | TRBV5-8 | TGTGCCAGCAGCCCACCCGGACTGCGCTCCTACAATGAGCAGTTCTTC | CASSPPGLRSYNEQFF
- | TRBJ2-1 | TRBV2 | TGTGCCAGCAGCGACCCTAGTAGCGGACCCTACAATGAGCAGTTCTTC | CASSDPSSGPYNEQFF
TRBD1 | TRBJ1-2 | TRBV15 | TGTGCCACCAGCAGATCCCGAGACAGGGGGCGTGGCTACACCTTC | CATSRSRDRGRGYTF
- | TRBJ1-2 | TRBV27 | TGTGCCAGCAGTTTATCGGCCCCGGGGATCTATGGCTACACCTTC | CASSLSAPGIYGYTF
TRBD2 | TRBJ2-5 | TRBV4-1 | TGCGCCAGCAGCCAAGCCCTAATCCTAGCGGGGGAAGAGACCCAGTACTTC | CASSQALILAGEETQYF
TRBD1 | TRBJ2-4 | TRBV7-9 | TGTGCCAGCAGCCGATTCGGACAGGGGGGAAACATTCAGTACTTC | CASSRFGQGGNIQYF
TRBD1 | TRBJ2-7 | TRBV4-1 | TGCGCCAGCAGCCCAGGCACAGGGGGGACCCGGGAGCAGTACTTC | CASSPGTGGTREQYF
TRBD1 | TRBJ1-3 | TRBV11-2 | TGTGCCAGCAGCTTAGATCCCTTTCAAGGGGGCAATGGAAACACCATATATTTT | CASSLDPFQGGNGNTIYF
- | TRBJ1-4 | TRBV6-1 | TGTGCCAGCAGTAACAGGGAAGTTTGGGAAAAACTGTTTTTT | CASSNREVWEKLFF
- | TRBJ2-2 | TRBV28 | TGTGCCAGCAGTTTCCAGGGGCCGTGGACCGGGGAGCTGTTTTTT | CASSFQGPWTGELFF
TRBD2 | TRBJ2-2 | TRBV5-4 | TGTGCCAGCAGCTTGGGGAGTAGCGGGGGGGCCGTAGGGACCGGGGAGCTGTTTTTT | CASSLGSSGGAVGTGELFF
TRBD2 | TRBJ2-1 | TRBV9 | TGTGCCAGCAGCTTACGGGACTACCACAATGAGCAGTTCTTC | CASSLRDYHNEQFF
- | TRBJ2-2 | TRBV10-3 | TGTGCCACCGGGGGGATTACAGGGTTTTCCGGCACCGGGGAGCTGTTTTTT | CATGGITGFSGTGELFF
TRBD1 | TRBJ2-2 | TRBV4-3 | TGCGCCAGCAGCCCTAAACCAGGGGGCACGAACACCGGGGAGCTGTTTTTT | CASSPKPGGTNTGELFF
- | TRBJ1-5 | TRBV6-1 | TGTGCCAGCAGTGAAAGGGCAGGGAAACAGCCCCAGCATTTT | CASSERAGKQPQHF
TRBD1 | TRBJ1-1 | TRBV27 | TGTGCCAGCAGTTCGGACAGGATTTTTTTAGGGAACACTGAAGCTTTCTTT | CASSSDRIFLGNTEAFF
TRBD1 | TRBJ1-1 | TRBV18 | TGTGCCAGCTCACCCTTTTCGGGACAGTATGGGGTACTGAACACTGAAGCTTTCTTT | CASSPFSGQYGVLNTEAFF
- | TRBJ1-5 | TRBV5-5 | TGTGCCAGCAGCTTGGGGGCAGGATTTAGTCAGCCCCAGCATTTT | CASSLGAGFSQPQHF
TRBD2 | TRBJ2-7 | TRBV9 | TGTGCCAGCAGCCCCCGGGGGGGGGTGTCCCCAGAGCAGTACTTC | CASSPRGGVSPEQYF
- | TRBJ2-3 | TRBV19 | TGTGCCAGTAGGGTGCCGGGCGGGGCTGGGACGCAGTATTTT | CASRVPGGAGTQYF
- | TRBJ2-5 | TRBV13 | TGTGCCAGCACCTTAACGGCGGGGGCCTATCTTTACTTC | CASTLTAGAYLYF